The 9 T cell receptor beta chains listed next were all sequenced from one sample in a study of shared clonotypes between healthy human individuals. The table came from immunoSEQ multiplex PCR; TCRdb's copy has only in-frame clones and leaves some out. The data contain about 800,000 clones, 90% to 98% of them singletons. CD45RO negativity and positive selection for CCR7 defined naive CD8 cells, a population that excluded terminally differentiated effector memory CD45RA+ cells. Sequenced input: naive CD8+ T cells sorted from blood. Receptors originate from a man aged 30 to 39 in good health.

Concerning this clone itself: Distinct nucleotide sequences in the sample also encode this CDR3. Here the CDR3 DNA reads TGTGCCAGCAGCTTAGGGGGGAACTACGAGCAGTACTTC. Translated: CASSLGGNYEQYF. The chain is built from TRBV11-2 and TRBJ2-7; D is perhaps TRBD1 or TRBD2 (5 bases each). Trimming took off 1 base at V and 3 bases at J, with 7 bases between the two ends. The CDR3 extends over 13 amino acids. CDR1 and CDR2 (germline): SGHAT, FQNNGV.

The chain employs TRBV5-6 and TRBJ2-5; TRBD1 matches at 9 bases. CDR3 length: 12 amino acids. With 6 bases clipped from V and 5 bases from J, the junction kept 2 bases outside the gene matches. CDR1 SGHDT and CDR2 YYEEEE come from the germline V gene. CDR3 region: CASNGQGETQYF. Written as DNA, the CDR3 is TGTGCCAGCAACGGACAGGGGGAGACCCAGTACTTC.

V is TRBV4-1 and J is TRBJ2-3; possible D gene TRBD2, 6 bases. V shed 5 bases and J shed 6 bases, with 18 bases lying between them. The CDR3 contains 15 residues. Germline V lookup: CDR1 MGHRA, CDR2 YSYEKL. The CDR3 loop reads CASSSHSTGLDTQYF. The CDR3 DNA reads TGCGCCAGCAGCTCCCACTCCACGGGACTGGATACGCAGTATTTT.

The rearrangement joins TRBV27 to TRBJ1-3, with 8 bases aligning to TRBD1. The J segment lost 0 bases and the V segment lost 6 bases, leaving 7 bases of the junction unmatched. In germline, CDR1 is MNHEY, CDR2 SMNVEV (reference sequence). CDR3 length: 16 amino acids. The DNA of the CDR3 is TGTGCCAGCAGGGGCGGGACAGGCATCTCTGGAAACACCATATATTTT. Translating it yields CASRGGTGISGNTIYF.

This clone was seen just once. The chain employs TRBV30 and TRBJ2-7; D not resolved. The CDR3 covers 13 residues. Germline V CDR1 and CDR2: GTSNPN, SVGIG (reference sequence). Trimming left V 5 bases short and J 3 bases short, with 14 bases between. The CDR3 here is CAWDGLTGYEQYF. The CDR3 DNA follows: TGTGCCTGGGACGGGCTTACCGGCTACGAGCAGTACTTC.

The chain carries TRBV11-2 and TRBJ2-3; the D is unclear. The ends were cut back, 6 bases at V and 2 bases at J, with 9 bases in the middle. In germline, CDR1 is SGHAT, CDR2 FQNNGV. This CDR3 has 13 amino acids. The CDR3 sequence: CASRERHTDTQYF. For the CDR3, the DNA is TGTGCCAGCAGGGAACGCCACACAGATACGCAGTATTTT.

In DNA, the CDR3 is TGTGCCTGTAACAGCCCCACAGATACGCAGTATTTT. Its protein is CACNSPTDTQYF. V usage is TRBV7-9 and J usage is TRBJ2-3, with D uncertain. V shed 11 bases and J shed 2 bases, with 11 bases lying between them. This CDR3 has 12 amino acids. Germline CDR1 and CDR2: SEHNR and FQNEAQ (reference sequence).

This sequence joins TRBV5-1 and TRBJ2-7; unclear D gene. From germline, CDR1 is SGHRS and CDR2 YFSETQ. Trimming took off 4 bases at V and 0 bases at J, with 17 bases between the two ends. The CDR3 runs 16 residues. CDR3 in amino acids: CASSLGGQVYSYEQYF. The CDR3 DNA reads as TGCGCCAGCAGCCTGGGTGGGCAGGTTTACTCCTACGAGCAGTACTTC.

The chain combines TRBV11-2 with TRBJ2-4; D unresolved. Trimming stripped 9 bases from V and 2 bases from J, with 17 bases between. CDR1 is SGHAT and CDR2 is FQNNGV in the germline V gene. The CDR3 spans 15 residues. CDR3 amino acids: CASKVESLSKNIQYF. CDR3 bases: TGTGCCAGTAAAGTGGAGTCCCTTTCCAAAAACATTCAGTACTTC.